Listed below are T cell receptor beta chains from one sample, sequenced in a study of CD8+ T cells in alopecia areata. Sequencing used immunoSEQ multiplex PCR; TCRdb keeps in-frame clones, though not all of them. The sample shows 90,000 to 120,000 clones, 80% to 85% of them seen only once. This sample comprised CD8+ T cells sorted from blood, obtained at week 24, from a patient treated with tofacitinib. Receptors originate from a human donor with alopecia areata. Each CDR3 is given with its conserved first and last residue. The order of the fields is V gene, J gene, CDR3 protein.

v_gene: TRBV2; j_gene: TRBJ1-2; CDR3aa: CASTGEAGGTYGYTF
v_gene: TRBV4-2; j_gene: TRBJ2-5; CDR3aa: CASSQDLAGTEETQYF
v_gene: TRBV5-1; j_gene: TRBJ1-4; CDR3aa: CASSYGQGAPEKLFF
v_gene: TRBV5-4; j_gene: TRBJ2-1; CDR3aa: CASSEDSIYNEQFF
v_gene: TRBV27; j_gene: TRBJ2-3; CDR3aa: CASRLRTSVGDTQYF
v_gene: TRBV29-1; j_gene: TRBJ2-3; CDR3aa: CSVEVRGGLAGFRDTQYF
v_gene: TRBV2; j_gene: TRBJ2-3; CDR3aa: CATMGGLAGVSTDTQYF
v_gene: TRBV19; j_gene: TRBJ1-2; CDR3aa: CASSFGSSGGYGYTF
v_gene: TRBV4-1; j_gene: TRBJ2-5; CDR3aa: CASSSEDQETQYF
v_gene: TRBV6-1; j_gene: TRBJ2-7; CDR3aa: CAISGAGTGAYEQYF
v_gene: TRBV7-2; j_gene: TRBJ2-3; CDR3aa: CASSHDRVGDTQYF
v_gene: TRBV27; j_gene: TRBJ2-3; CDR3aa: CASYETGSTDTQYF
v_gene: TRBV11-2; j_gene: TRBJ2-1; CDR3aa: CASSLAGGLFNEQFF
v_gene: TRBV7-6; j_gene: TRBJ2-5; CDR3aa: CASSLTQSQETQYF
v_gene: TRBV6-6; j_gene: TRBJ2-7; CDR3aa: CASSSSRIEQYF
v_gene: TRBV7-9; j_gene: TRBJ2-7; CDR3aa: CASSFGASYEQYF
v_gene: TRBV7-6; j_gene: TRBJ2-1; CDR3aa: CASSAEPGQGGEQFF
v_gene: TRBV2; j_gene: TRBJ2-3; CDR3aa: CASSVHGTGEVWGTDTQYF
v_gene: TRBV6-6; j_gene: TRBJ1-2; CDR3aa: CASSDRVHGYTF
v_gene: TRBV4-2; j_gene: TRBJ1-2; CDR3aa: CASSHLGQEPYGYTF
v_gene: TRBV29-1; j_gene: TRBJ2-1; CDR3aa: CSVAGQGTYNEQFF
v_gene: TRBV11-2; j_gene: TRBJ2-4; CDR3aa: CASSSGTGATKNIQYF
v_gene: TRBV19; j_gene: TRBJ2-3; CDR3aa: CASRKASRGWSDTQYF
v_gene: TRBV13; j_gene: TRBJ2-7; CDR3aa: CASSLGDEQYF
v_gene: TRBV6-1; j_gene: TRBJ2-3; CDR3aa: CASSETAWTVSSTDTQYF
v_gene: TRBV11-1; j_gene: TRBJ2-1; CDR3aa: CASSLSVYNEQFF
v_gene: TRBV27; j_gene: TRBJ1-2; CDR3aa: CASSWGPLWEVYGYTF
v_gene: TRBV9; j_gene: TRBJ2-1; CDR3aa: CASSPYSPGEQFF
v_gene: TRBV29-1; j_gene: TRBJ1-1; CDR3aa: CSVEGSTNTEAFF
v_gene: TRBV7-8; j_gene: TRBJ2-1; CDR3aa: CASSLPGRSSYNEQFF
v_gene: TRBV27; j_gene: TRBJ2-7; CDR3aa: CASSLRPYEQYF
v_gene: TRBV29-1; j_gene: TRBJ2-1; CDR3aa: CSVEEDTYNEQFF
v_gene: TRBV27; j_gene: TRBJ1-1; CDR3aa: CASSPSGASQSLNTEAFF
v_gene: TRBV7-2; j_gene: TRBJ2-5; CDR3aa: CASSLGQSQETQYF
v_gene: TRBV29-1; j_gene: TRBJ2-2; CDR3aa: CSVGGGGGQNTGELFF
v_gene: TRBV7-2; j_gene: TRBJ2-3; CDR3aa: CASSKEPGLIFTDTQYF
v_gene: TRBV5-1; j_gene: TRBJ1-1; CDR3aa: CASSPYRVAGGTEAFF
v_gene: TRBV19; j_gene: TRBJ2-1; CDR3aa: CASNPTGTYNEQFF
v_gene: TRBV7-6; j_gene: TRBJ2-5; CDR3aa: CASSFRLAAETQYF
v_gene: TRBV29-1; j_gene: TRBJ2-7; CDR3aa: CSVAGPTQSYEQYF
v_gene: TRBV28; j_gene: TRBJ2-7; CDR3aa: CASSPFITYEQYF
v_gene: TRBV11-2; j_gene: TRBJ2-7; CDR3aa: CASSARDGSYEQYF
v_gene: TRBV23-1; j_gene: TRBJ2-1; CDR3aa: CASSLSAGRLDNEQFF
v_gene: TRBV6-6; j_gene: TRBJ2-7; CDR3aa: CASSPWDSPAYEQYF
v_gene: TRBV30; j_gene: TRBJ2-2; CDR3aa: CAWSVNWRVTGELFF
v_gene: TRBV27; j_gene: TRBJ2-5; CDR3aa: CASSLTAGAYQETQYF
v_gene: TRBV6-5; j_gene: TRBJ2-7; CDR3aa: CASSYGPEQYF
v_gene: TRBV7-9; j_gene: TRBJ2-7; CDR3aa: CASSTGTGDKSSYEQYF
v_gene: TRBV27; j_gene: TRBJ1-1; CDR3aa: CASSPRSLNTEAFF
v_gene: TRBV6-1; j_gene: TRBJ1-5; CDR3aa: CASSDWGNQPQHF
v_gene: TRBV14; j_gene: TRBJ1-1; CDR3aa: CASSQRRFSVVPNTEAFF
v_gene: TRBV29-1; j_gene: TRBJ2-2; CDR3aa: CSVEEDPQGGELFF
v_gene: TRBV7-2; j_gene: TRBJ2-7; CDR3aa: CASSLNGGPGSEQYF
v_gene: TRBV7-9; j_gene: TRBJ1-2; CDR3aa: CASSLSTGTLWGYTF
v_gene: TRBV7-8; j_gene: TRBJ2-7; CDR3aa: CASSQMEGVYEQYF